Shown below are 18 T cell receptor beta chains from a single sample sequenced in a study of blood T cell repertoires in COVID-19. Clones were sequenced by immunoSEQ multiplex PCR, and TCRdb holds only the in-frame ones, with some missing. The sample shows about 200,000 clones, 85% to 90% of them seen only once. The sample was peripheral blood. The receptors were sampled from a middle-aged man with active or convalescent COVID-19.

The rearrangement uses TRBV27 and TRBJ1-5; D may be TRBD1 (5 bases). The CDR3 loop spans 15 amino acids. CDR1 MNHEY and CDR2 SMNVEV come from the germline V gene (reference sequence). Deletions cut 2 bases from V and 4 bases from J, with 12 bases between. The CDR3 sequence: CASSLGGGRNQPQHF. The CDR3 coding sequence is TGTGCCAGCAGTTTAGGGGGGGGTCGTAATCAGCCCCAGCATTTT.

This clone occurred once. The chain links TRBV2 to TRBJ2-1; D is uncertain. CDR1 is SNHLY and CDR2 is FYNNEI in the germline V gene. CDR3 size: 13 residues. V gave up 3 bases and J gave up 4 bases, with 7 bases separating them. The CDR3 here is CASSDSTYNEQFF. The CDR3 DNA reads TGTGCCAGCAGTGATAGCACTTACAATGAGCAGTTCTTC.

This chain connects TRBV5-1 to TRBJ1-3; the D is unclear. The CDR3 is 15 residues long. V was cut by 1 base and J by 0 bases, with 8 bases left in between. Looked up from germline, CDR1 is SGHRS and CDR2 is YFSETQ. The CDR3 DNA sequence: TGCGCCAGCAGCTTGTCCGGGAGCTCTGGAAACACCATATATTTT. It encodes CASSLSGSSGNTIYF.

The chain is built from TRBV5-6 and TRBJ1-3; TRBD1 aligns across 7 bases. The germline CDR1 and CDR2 sequences are SGHDT and YYEEEE. The V gene end was trimmed by 0 bases and the J gene end by 1 base; junction bases not matched to a gene: 4. The CDR3 extends over 16 amino acids. The DNA for the CDR3 is TGTGCCAGCAGCTTGGTGGTCAGGGGGTCTGGAAACACCATATATTTT. Translating gives CASSLVVRGSGNTIYF. Combining the CDR3 with reference TRBV5-6 and TRBJ1-3 gives the whole variable domain DAGVTQSPTHLIKTRGQQVTLRCSPKSGHDTVSWYQQALGQGPQFIFQYYEEEERQRGNFPDRFSGHQFPNYSSELNVNALLLGDSALYLCASSLVVRGSGNTIYFGEGSWLTVV.

V and J are TRBV5-1 and TRBJ2-7, with a possible D match to TRBD2 (5 bases). The germline gives CDR1 SGHRS, CDR2 YFSETQ. The CDR3 extends over 16 amino acids. V was trimmed by 4 bases and J by 0 bases, leaving 17 bases between them. The chain's CDR3 is CASSPAKHTSSYEQYF. The CDR3 DNA follows: TGCGCCAGCAGCCCCGCGAAACATACTAGCTCCTACGAGCAGTACTTC. Combining the CDR3 with reference TRBV5-1 and TRBJ2-7 gives the whole variable domain KAGVTQTPRYLIKTRGQQVTLSCSPISGHRSVSWYQQTPGQGLQFLFEYFSETQRNKGNFPGRFSGRQFSNSRSEMNVSTLELGDSALYLCASSPAKHTSSYEQYFGPGTRLTVT.

This rearrangement joins TRBV28 to TRBJ1-4; weak D call: TRBD1 (6 bases). CDR1 MDHEN and CDR2 SYDVKM come from the germline V gene. V was trimmed by 5 bases and J by 3 bases, leaving 13 bases between them. The CDR3 length is 15 residues. Here the CDR3 reads CASSPTGWANEKLFF. The CDR3 nucleotides are TGTGCCAGCAGTCCAACAGGGTGGGCTAATGAAAAACTGTTTTTT.

This chain links TRBV6-1 with TRBJ1-1, with D unclear. The germline gives CDR1 MNHNS, CDR2 SASEGT. CDR3 length: 15 amino acids. The V end lost 0 bases, the J end lost 5 bases, and 13 bases lay between the germline ends. The CDR3 reads CASSEARGLGTEAFF. The CDR3 DNA is TGTGCCAGCAGTGAAGCGCGGGGTCTGGGAACTGAAGCTTTCTTT.

The rearrangement uses TRBV11-3 and TRBJ2-3; 10 bases agree with TRBD2. The CDR3 is 17 amino acids. V lost 7 bases to trimming and J lost 3 bases; unmatched junction nucleotides: 13. Germline CDR1 SGHNT, CDR2 YENEEA. CDR3 DNA: TGTGCCAGCACCGGGGACCAAAGCGGGAGGGCGACAGATACGCAGTATTTT. Translated: CASTGDQSGRATDTQYF.

The rearrangement uses TRBV6-5 and TRBJ1-1; possible D gene TRBD1, 5 bases. The length of the CDR3 is 14 residues. V was clipped by 6 bases and J by 0 bases, with 11 bases between them. Germline CDR1 is MNHEY and CDR2 is SVGAGI. The CDR3 region is CASRKGQVNTEAFF. For the CDR3, the DNA is TGTGCCAGCAGAAAGGGGCAGGTGAACACTGAAGCTTTCTTT.

The chain has TRBV11-2 and TRBJ1-3, with 7 positions matching TRBD1. Germline trimming cut 3 bases from V and 0 bases from J; bases unmatched to any gene: 11. CDR3 length: 18 amino acids. The germline CDR1 and CDR2 sequences are SGHAT and FQNNGV. The CDR3 is CASSFLAGQTISGNTIYF. CDR3 in DNA: TGTGCCAGCAGCTTTCTCGCGGGACAGACTATCTCTGGAAACACCATATATTTT.

The gene calls are TRBV14 and TRBJ1-1; a weak D match, TRBD1 (6 bases). Trimming pared 4 bases from V and 2 bases from J, leaving 11 bases between. The germline V gene encodes CDR1 SGHDN and CDR2 FVKESK. This CDR3 is 14 amino acids long. The CDR3 loop is CASSRQDINTEAFF. Here the CDR3 DNA reads TGTGCCAGCAGCCGACAGGATATAAACACTGAAGCTTTCTTT.

The chain joins TRBV9 to TRBJ1-5; D gene ambiguous. This CDR3 comprises 13 residues. The V end lost 0 bases, the J end lost 7 bases, and 8 bases lay between the germline ends. Germline CDR1 and CDR2: SGDLS and YYNGEE. The CDR3 sequence is CASSVVPGQPQHF. DNA for the CDR3: TGTGCCAGCAGCGTAGTTCCGGGGCAGCCCCAGCATTTT.

The chain carries TRBV28 and TRBJ1-1; 8 bases align to TRBD1. V gave up 6 bases and J gave up 6 bases; unmatched junction bases: 9. CDR1 is MDHEN and CDR2 is SYDVKM in the germline V gene. The CDR3 covers 14 residues. The CDR3 DNA reads as TGTGCCAGCAGGATGGGACAGGTATCGCCTGAAGCTTTCTTT. This translates into CASRMGQVSPEAFF.

The chain couples TRBV4-2 to TRBJ2-1; TRBD2 matches 9 bases. The CDR3 has 17 amino acids. The ends lost 0 bases at V and 8 bases at J; junction bases unmatched: 11. CDR1 is LGHNA, CDR2 YNFKEQ, per germline. CDR3: CASSQDNTGLASDEQFF. The CDR3 DNA sequence: TGTGCCAGCAGCCAAGATAACACGGGACTAGCATCCGATGAGCAGTTCTTC.

This chain connects TRBV6-1 to TRBJ2-7; 8 positions match TRBD2. The germline gives CDR1 MNHNS, CDR2 SASEGT. The CDR3 sequence is 19 residues long. The junction had 15 bases not matched to a gene; V was cut back by 0 bases and J by 2 bases. CDR3 region: CASSEALPYRLAQTYEQYF. The CDR3 DNA reads TGTGCCAGCAGTGAAGCGCTGCCCTACCGACTAGCGCAGACCTACGAGCAGTACTTC.

The chain combines TRBV24-1 with TRBJ2-3; TRBD2 matches 9 bases. CDR3 length: 15 residues. Germline loops: CDR1 KGHDR, CDR2 SFDVKD. The V gene end was trimmed by 3 bases and the J gene end by 4 bases; junction bases not matched to a gene: 4. CDR3 region: CATSDNSGSSDTQYF. Here the CDR3 DNA reads TGTGCCACCAGTGATAATAGCGGGAGCTCAGATACGCAGTATTTT.

This clone was counted many times. The chain uses TRBV9 and TRBJ1-3; possibly TRBD1 for D (5 bases). Per the germline V gene, CDR1 is SGDLS and CDR2 is YYNGEE. The CDR3 is made up of 14 amino acids. V was cut by 7 bases and J by 4 bases, with 15 bases left in between. CDR3 nucleotide sequence: TGTGCCAGCGGGGAGGCGGGGCGCGGAAACACCATATATTTT. Translating gives CASGEAGRGNTIYF.

The chain recombines TRBV7-2 with TRBJ2-7; D is unresolved. The CDR3 extends over 14 amino acids. The ends were cut back, 5 bases at V and 7 bases at J, with 18 bases in the middle. Germline assignment: CDR1 SGHTA and CDR2 FQGNSA. The CDR3 nucleotides are TGTGCCAGCAGCCCCCTACGTGGTCAAAGTGAGCAGTACTTC. This gives the protein CASSPLRGQSEQYF.